The subject of this entry is one T cell receptor (beta chain). In the authors' workflow: Using reference gene primer amplification, nucleated cell counts were estimated. TCRdb keeps only in-frame clones here, not all; method: immunoSEQ multiplex PCR. V, J and clone size are taken as reported in that table, and D and trimming were inferred from the DNA itself. Of about 380,000 clones detected, 85% appear once; the ten largest clones hold roughly 3.6%. The sample is drawn from a study of blood T cell repertoires in COVID-19. Study-level information: The study drew acute and convalescent COVID-19 samples from the United States, Italy and Spain. T cells, B-cell-depleted T cells, or PBMCs provided the cDNA or gDNA that served as material.

Trimming removed 2 bases from V and 1 base from J, with 14 bases in between. The germline CDR1 and CDR2 sequences are MNHNS and SASEGT. The CDR3 is 16 amino acids. The sequence was obtained from a woman younger than 30 with acute or convalescent COVID-19. V is TRBV6-1 and J is TRBJ1-1; D is possibly TRBD1 (5 bases). The sample comprised peripheral blood. CDR3 nucleotides: TGTGCCAGCAGTGAATCCTTGCGCAGGGAGAACACTGAAGCTTTCTTT. Amino acid sequence: CASSESLRRENTEAFF.